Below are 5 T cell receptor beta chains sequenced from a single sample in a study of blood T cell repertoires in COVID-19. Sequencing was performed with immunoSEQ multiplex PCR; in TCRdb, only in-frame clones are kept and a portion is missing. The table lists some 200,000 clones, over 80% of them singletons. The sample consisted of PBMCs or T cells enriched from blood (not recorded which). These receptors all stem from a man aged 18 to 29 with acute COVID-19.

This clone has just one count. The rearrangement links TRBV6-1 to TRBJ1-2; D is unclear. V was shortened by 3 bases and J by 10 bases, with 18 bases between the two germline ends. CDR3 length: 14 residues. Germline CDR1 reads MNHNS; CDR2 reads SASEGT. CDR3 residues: CASSDPSPGRIYTF. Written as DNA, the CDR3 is TGTGCCAGCAGTGACCCTTCACCGGGTCGTATCTACACCTTC.

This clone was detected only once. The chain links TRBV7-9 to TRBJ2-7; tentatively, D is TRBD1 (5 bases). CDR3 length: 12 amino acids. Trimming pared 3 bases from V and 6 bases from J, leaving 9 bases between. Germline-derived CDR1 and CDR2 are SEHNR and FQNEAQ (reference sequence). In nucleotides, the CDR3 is TGTGCCAGCAGCTTTGGGGCTGGCGAGCAGTACTTC. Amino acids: CASSFGAGEQYF.

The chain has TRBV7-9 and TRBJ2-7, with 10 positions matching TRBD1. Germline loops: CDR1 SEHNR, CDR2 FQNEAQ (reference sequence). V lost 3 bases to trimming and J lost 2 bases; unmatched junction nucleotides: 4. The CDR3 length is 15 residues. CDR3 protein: CASSLYGTGAYEQYF. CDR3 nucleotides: TGTGCCAGCAGCTTGTACGGGACAGGGGCCTACGAGCAGTACTTC.

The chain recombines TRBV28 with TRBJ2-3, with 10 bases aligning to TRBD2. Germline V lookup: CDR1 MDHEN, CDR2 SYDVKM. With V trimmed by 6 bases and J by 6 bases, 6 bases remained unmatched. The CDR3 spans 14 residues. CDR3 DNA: TGTGCCAGCAGGGCTAGCGGGAGCTGGGATACGCAGTATTTT. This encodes CASRASGSWDTQYF.

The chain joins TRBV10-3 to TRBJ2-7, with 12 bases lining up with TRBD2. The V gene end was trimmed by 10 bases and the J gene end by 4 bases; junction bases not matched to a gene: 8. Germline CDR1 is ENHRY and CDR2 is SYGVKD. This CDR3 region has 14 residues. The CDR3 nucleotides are TGTGCCACTAAAACCGGGACTAGCGGGTACGAGCAGTACTTC. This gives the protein CATKTGTSGYEQYF.